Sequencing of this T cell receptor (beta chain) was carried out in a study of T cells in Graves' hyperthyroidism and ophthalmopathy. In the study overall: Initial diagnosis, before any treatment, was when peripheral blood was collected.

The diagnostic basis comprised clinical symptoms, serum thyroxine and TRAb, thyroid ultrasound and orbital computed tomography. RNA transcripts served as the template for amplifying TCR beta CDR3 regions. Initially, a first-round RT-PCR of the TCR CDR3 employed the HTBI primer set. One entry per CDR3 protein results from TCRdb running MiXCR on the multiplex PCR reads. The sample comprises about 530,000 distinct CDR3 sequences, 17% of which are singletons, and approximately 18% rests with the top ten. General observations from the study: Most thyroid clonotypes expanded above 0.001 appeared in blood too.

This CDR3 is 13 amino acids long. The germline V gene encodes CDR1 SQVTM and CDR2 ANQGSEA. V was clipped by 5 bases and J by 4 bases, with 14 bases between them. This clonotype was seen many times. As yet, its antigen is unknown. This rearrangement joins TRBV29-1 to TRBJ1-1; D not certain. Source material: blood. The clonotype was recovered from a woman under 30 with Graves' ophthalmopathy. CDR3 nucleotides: TGCAGCGTTCCCCGGGTGGGCAGCACTGAAGCTTTCTTT. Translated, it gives CSVPRVGSTEAFF.